A single sample gave rise to the 18 T cell receptor beta chains below, sequenced in a study of T cells in Graves' hyperthyroidism and ophthalmopathy. The source material, RNA transcripts, was used to amplify TCR beta CDR3 regions. The HTBI set primed first-round TCR CDR3 RT-PCR. TCRdb processed the multiplex PCR reads anew with MiXCR; each CDR3 protein has one entry. The top ten hold about 11% of the sample, which has hundreds of thousands of distinct CDR3 sequences, less than 25% seen once. Sequences were obtained from blood. These receptors all stem from a woman in her 30s with Graves' ophthalmopathy.

This clonotype occurred many times. The chain has TRBV12-3 or TRBV12-4 and TRBJ1-2; 8 positions agree with TRBD1. The trim removed 3 bases at V and 4 bases at J, leaving 4 bases unmatched. The CDR3 has 14 amino acids. The CDR3 sequence is CASSLAQGVYGYTF. In nucleotides, the CDR3 is TGTGCCAGCAGTTTGGCACAGGGGGTCTATGGCTACACCTTC.

This clonotype was seen at least ten times. V and J are TRBV7-8 and TRBJ1-6; D is unresolved. Between the trimmed V and J ends, which lost 2 bases and 0 bases, there was a span of 5 bases. CDR1 and CDR2 (germline): SGHVS, FQNEAQ. The CDR3 covers 15 residues. The CDR3 DNA is TGTGCCAGCAGCTTACGGAGCTCCTATAATTCACCCCTCCACTTT. It translates to CASSLRSSYNSPLHF.

At least ten counts were recorded for this clonotype. The gene calls are TRBV20-1 and TRBJ2-7; 9 bases line up with TRBD1. In germline, CDR1 is DFQATT, CDR2 SNEGSKA (reference sequence). The CDR3 extends over 15 amino acids. V gave up 4 bases and J gave up 6 bases; unmatched junction bases: 13. The CDR3 nucleotides read TGCAGTGCTACAAGCCAATCCGGGACAGGGAGCGAGCAGTACTTC. Amino acid sequence: CSATSQSGTGSEQYF.

There are a few counts of this clonotype. The V and J genes are TRBV12-3 or TRBV12-4 and TRBJ1-5, with no clear D. The CDR3 consists of 17 residues. V lost 6 bases to trimming and J lost 0 bases, with 18 bases between them. The CDR3 here is CASSLGTVAYSNQPQHF. Written as DNA, the CDR3 is TGTGCCAGCAGCCTAGGAACAGTTGCTTATAGCAATCAGCCCCAGCATTTT.

About this clonotype: The CDR3 ends on some other residue instead of the conserved phenylalanine or tryptophan, so this is likely a read error. The chain joins TRBV5-1 to TRBJ2-2; no definite D call. V lost 2 bases to trimming and J lost 4 bases, with 9 bases between them. Per germline, CDR1 SGHRS and CDR2 YFSETQ. The CDR3 covers 14 residues. The CDR3 nucleotides read TGCGCCAGCAGCTTCGGGTCACGCACCGGGGAGCTGTTTTTG. This sequence encodes CASSFGSRTGELFL.

This clonotype has ten or more counts. This rearrangement joins TRBV2 to TRBJ2-1, with D possibly matching TRBD2 (5 bases). The CDR3 consists of 13 residues. CDR1 and CDR2 (germline): SNHLY, FYNNEI. V lost 7 bases and J 7 bases, leaving 14 bases between the germline ends. The CDR3, as DNA: TGTGCCAGCACGTTGGGTCAGCGGAATGAGCAGTTCTTC. Translation: CASTLGQRNEQFF. The variable domain in full, completed from reference TRBV2 and TRBJ2-1, reads EPEVTQTPSHQVTQMGQEVILRCVPISNHLYFYWYRQILGQKVEFLVSFYNNEISEKSEIFDDQFSVERPDGSNFTLKIRSTKLEDSAMYFCASTLGQRNEQFFGPGTRLTVL.

In its sample, this clonotype was seen a few times. The rearrangement joins TRBV19 to TRBJ1-1, with a tentative D call TRBD1 (5 bases). V lost 7 bases and J lost 0, with 9 bases in between. Germline-derived CDR1 and CDR2 are LNHDA and SQIVND (reference sequence). This CDR3 is 13 amino acids long. The CDR3 here is CASKQALNTEAFF. The CDR3 bases are TGTGCCAGTAAACAGGCCTTGAACACTGAAGCTTTCTTT.

In this sample, this clonotype turned up a few times. The chain combines TRBV28 with TRBJ2-5; 9 bases align to TRBD1. The junction had 10 bases not matched to a gene; V was cut back by 3 bases and J by 5 bases. In germline, CDR1 is MDHEN, CDR2 SYDVKM. CDR3 length equals 16 residues. The CDR3 sequence: CASSFPKAGTGETQYF. For the CDR3, the DNA is TGTGCCAGCAGTTTCCCTAAAGCCGGGACAGGGGAGACCCAGTACTTC.

This clonotype was found many times. This sequence joins TRBV4-2 and TRBJ2-2; D possibly corresponds to TRBD1 (6 bases). Germline assignment: CDR1 LGHNA and CDR2 YNFKEQ. This CDR3 comprises 15 residues. With 3 bases removed from V and 1 base from J, the gap between germline ends came to 9 bases. The CDR3 spells CASSQKTGNTGELFF. CDR3 sequence (DNA): TGTGCCAGCAGCCAGAAGACAGGGAACACCGGGGAGCTGTTTTTT.

V is TRBV4-3 and J is TRBJ1-5; no reliable D call. This CDR3 region has 17 residues. Germline V gives CDR1 LGHNA, CDR2 YSLEER. Deletions cut 1 base from V and 3 bases from J, with 16 bases between. CDR3 residues: CASSQVRSSGVNQPQHF. Written as DNA, the CDR3 is TGCGCCAGCAGCCAAGTAAGGAGTAGTGGGGTCAATCAGCCCCAGCATTTT.

This chain links TRBV12-3 or TRBV12-4 with TRBJ1-5, with 7 bases identical to TRBD1. Germline trimming cut 5 bases from V and 4 bases from J; bases unmatched to any gene: 8. There are 15 residues in the CDR3. CDR3 region: CASSPRGGENQPQHF. DNA for the CDR3: TGTGCCAGCAGTCCCAGGGGGGGAGAGAATCAGCCCCAGCATTTT.

The gene calls are TRBV6-5 and TRBJ2-7; maybe TRBD2 (5 bases). CDR1 and CDR2 from the germline V gene are MNHEY and SVGAGI. Trimming removed 2 bases at V and 5 bases at J, with 13 bases between. This CDR3 contains 14 residues. The CDR3: CASSYTLGSDEQYF. CDR3 in DNA: TGTGCCAGCAGTTACACCCTAGGGAGTGACGAGCAGTACTTC.

This clonotype has a count of ten or more. CDR3 coding DNA: TGTGCCAGTAGTCCCCGGGACAGGGGCATGAACACTGAAGCTTTCTTT. Translated: CASSPRDRGMNTEAFF. The V and J genes are TRBV19 and TRBJ1-1; 10 nucleotides line up with TRBD1. The CDR3 has 16 residues. With V trimmed by 5 bases and J by 0 bases, 6 bases remained unmatched. CDR1 and CDR2 (germline): LNHDA, SQIVND (reference sequence).

The CDR3 loop is CASSLTGTSVSYEQYF. The CDR3 DNA follows: TGTGCCAGCAGTTTAACAGGGACTAGCGTTTCCTACGAGCAGTACTTC. The V and J genes are TRBV28 and TRBJ2-7; 10 positions agree with TRBD2. The CDR3 is made up of 16 amino acids. CDR1 is MDHEN and CDR2 is SYDVKM in the germline V gene. V gave up 2 bases and J gave up 1 base; unmatched junction bases: 5.

This clonotype was detected many times. This rearrangement joins TRBV2 to TRBJ1-1, with a possible D match to TRBD1 (6 bases). This CDR3 has 13 amino acids. Looked up from germline, CDR1 is SNHLY and CDR2 is FYNNEI. The V end was cut by 6 bases, the J end by 4 bases, with 12 bases between. The CDR3 reads CASRGTSGTEAFF. The CDR3 nucleotides are TGTGCCAGCAGGGGGACATCCGGCACTGAAGCTTTCTTT.

V is TRBV12-3 or TRBV12-4 and J is TRBJ2-7; TRBD1 is a possible D gene (6 bases). The CDR3 is 12 residues long. V lost 6 bases and J 4 bases, leaving 10 bases between the germline ends. DNA for the CDR3: TGTGCCAGCAGGGACAGCCTTTACGAGCAGTACTTC. Residues: CASRDSLYEQYF.

The V gene is TRBV19, the J gene TRBJ2-2; perhaps TRBD2 as D (6 bases). The germline V gene encodes CDR1 LNHDA and CDR2 SQIVND (reference sequence). CDR3 size: 15 residues. The V gene lost 5 bases and the J gene lost 4 bases, with 14 bases spanning the gap. Here the CDR3 DNA reads TGTGCCAGTAGTGGGACTCCCTGGGGCACCGGGGAGCTGTTTTTT. Translating it yields CASSGTPWGTGELFF. Together with reference TRBV19 and TRBJ2-2, the CDR3 gives the full variable domain: DGGITQSPKYLFRKEGQNVTLSCEQNLNHDAMYWYRQDPGQGLRLIYYSQIVNDFQKGDIAEGYSVSREKKESFPLTVTSAQKNPTAFYLCASSGTPWGTGELFFGEGSRLTVL.

This clonotype was observed at least ten times. The chain combines TRBV27 with TRBJ2-5; D may be TRBD2 (5 bases). V was clipped by 7 bases and J by 3 bases, with 12 bases between them. Germline V lookup: CDR1 MNHEY, CDR2 SMNVEV (reference sequence). This CDR3 is 13 amino acids long. The CDR3 DNA is TGTGCCAGCAAATTAGGACTTGAAGAGACCCAGTACTTC. Translated, it gives CASKLGLEETQYF.